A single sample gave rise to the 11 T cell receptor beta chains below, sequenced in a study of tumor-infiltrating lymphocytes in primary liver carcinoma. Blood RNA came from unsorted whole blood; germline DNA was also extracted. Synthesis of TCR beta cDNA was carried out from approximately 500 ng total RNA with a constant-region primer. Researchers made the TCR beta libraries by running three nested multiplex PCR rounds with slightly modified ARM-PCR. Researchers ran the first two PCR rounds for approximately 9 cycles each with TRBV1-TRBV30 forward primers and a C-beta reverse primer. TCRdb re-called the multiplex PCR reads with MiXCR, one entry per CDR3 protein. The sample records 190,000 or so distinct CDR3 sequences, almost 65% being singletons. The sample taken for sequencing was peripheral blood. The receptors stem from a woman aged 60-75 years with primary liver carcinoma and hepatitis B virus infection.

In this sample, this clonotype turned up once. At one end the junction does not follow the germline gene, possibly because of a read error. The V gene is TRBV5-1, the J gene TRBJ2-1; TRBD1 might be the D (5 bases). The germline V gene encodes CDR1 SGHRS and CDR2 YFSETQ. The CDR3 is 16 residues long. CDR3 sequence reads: CASSIMTVGSSGEQIF. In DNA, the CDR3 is TGCGCCAGCAGCATCATGACAGTCGGTTCGTCCGGTGAGCAGATCTTC.

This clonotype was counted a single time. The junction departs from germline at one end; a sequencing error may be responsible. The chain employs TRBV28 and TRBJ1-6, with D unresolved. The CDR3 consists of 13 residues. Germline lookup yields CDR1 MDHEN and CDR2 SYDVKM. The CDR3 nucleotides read TGTGCCAGCCGACAAGTCTATAATTCACCCCCCCACTTT. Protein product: CASRQVYNSPPHF.

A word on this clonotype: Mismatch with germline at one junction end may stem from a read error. CDR3 in DNA: TGTACCAGCAGCTTTATCTCCGCGGGGGAAATGGGACAGTTCTTC. Translation gives CTSSFISAGEMGQFF. The chain employs TRBV11-2 and TRBJ2-1; 7 nucleotides line up with TRBD2. Germline CDR1 SGHAT, CDR2 FQNNGV. This CDR3 contains 15 residues.

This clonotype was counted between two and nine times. CDR3 DNA: TGCGCCAGCAGCTTGGGGGCCCCAAGGGATACGCAGTATTTT. It codes for CASSLGAPRDTQYF. The J gene is TRBJ2-3, the V gene TRBV5-1, with D unresolved. V was clipped by 0 bases and J by 6 bases, with 11 bases between them. The germline V gene encodes CDR1 SGHRS and CDR2 YFSETQ. The CDR3 totals 14 residues.

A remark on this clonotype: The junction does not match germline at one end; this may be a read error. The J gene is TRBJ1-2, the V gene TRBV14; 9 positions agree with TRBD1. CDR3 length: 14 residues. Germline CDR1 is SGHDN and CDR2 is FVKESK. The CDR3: CASSRDREYYGNTF. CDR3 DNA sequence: TGTGCCAGCAGCCGGGACAGGGAGTACTATGGCAACACCTTC.

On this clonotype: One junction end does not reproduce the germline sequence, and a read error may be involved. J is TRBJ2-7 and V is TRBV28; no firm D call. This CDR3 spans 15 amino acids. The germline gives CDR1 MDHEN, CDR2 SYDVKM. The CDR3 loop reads CASSRRQIVGYERYF. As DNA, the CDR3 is TGTGCCAGCAGCCGGCGCCAGATAGTGGGCTACGAGCGGTACTTC.

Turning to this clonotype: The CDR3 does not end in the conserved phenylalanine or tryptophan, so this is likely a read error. This chain's CDR3 is CASDQGRINTGELFS. CDR3 in DNA: TGTGCTAGTGACCAGGGCAGAATTAACACCGGGGAGCTGTTTTCT. The chain is built from TRBV12-5 and TRBJ2-2, with D maybe TRBD1 (5 bases). Germline values: CDR1 LGHNT, CDR2 FRNRAP. V shed 7 bases and J shed 2 bases, with 14 bases lying between them. The CDR3 spans 15 residues.

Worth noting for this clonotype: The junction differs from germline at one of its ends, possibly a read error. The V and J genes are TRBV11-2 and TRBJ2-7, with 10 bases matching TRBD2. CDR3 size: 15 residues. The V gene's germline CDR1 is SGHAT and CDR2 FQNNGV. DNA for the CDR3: TGTGCCAGCAGCCCTTGGACTAGCGGAAACTCCGAGCGGTACTTC. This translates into CASSPWTSGNSERYF.

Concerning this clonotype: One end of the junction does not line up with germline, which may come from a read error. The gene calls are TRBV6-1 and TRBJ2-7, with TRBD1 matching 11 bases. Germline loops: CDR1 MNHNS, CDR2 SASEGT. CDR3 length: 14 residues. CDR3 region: CVSSKDRGLYEQYF. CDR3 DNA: TGTGTCAGCAGTAAGGACAGGGGGCTCTACGAGCAGTACTTC.

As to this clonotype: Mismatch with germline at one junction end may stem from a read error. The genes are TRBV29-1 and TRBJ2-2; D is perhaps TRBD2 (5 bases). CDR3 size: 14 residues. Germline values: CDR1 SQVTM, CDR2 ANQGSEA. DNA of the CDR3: TGCAGCGCGCCCCCGAATGCGAACACCGGGGAGCCGTTTTTT. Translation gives CSAPPNANTGEPFF.

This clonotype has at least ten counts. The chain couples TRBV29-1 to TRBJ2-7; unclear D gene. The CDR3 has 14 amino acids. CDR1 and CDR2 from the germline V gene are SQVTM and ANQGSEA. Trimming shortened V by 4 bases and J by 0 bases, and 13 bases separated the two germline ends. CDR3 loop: CSVVVHPSSYEQYF. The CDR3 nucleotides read TGCAGCGTTGTCGTGCACCCGAGCTCCTACGAGCAGTACTTC.